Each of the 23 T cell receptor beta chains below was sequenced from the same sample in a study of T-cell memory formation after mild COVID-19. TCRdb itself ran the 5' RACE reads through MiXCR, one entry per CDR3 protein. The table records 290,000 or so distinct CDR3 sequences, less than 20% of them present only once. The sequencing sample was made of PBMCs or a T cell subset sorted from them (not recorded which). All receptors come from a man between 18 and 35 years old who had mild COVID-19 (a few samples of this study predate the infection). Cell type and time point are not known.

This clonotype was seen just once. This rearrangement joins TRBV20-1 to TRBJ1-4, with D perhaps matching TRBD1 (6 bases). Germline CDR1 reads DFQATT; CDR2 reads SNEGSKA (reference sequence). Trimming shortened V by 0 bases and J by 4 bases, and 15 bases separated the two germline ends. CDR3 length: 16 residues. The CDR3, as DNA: TGCAGTGCTAGAGATCTAAGGACAGTAGATAATGAAAAACTGTTTTTT. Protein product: CSARDLRTVDNEKLFF.

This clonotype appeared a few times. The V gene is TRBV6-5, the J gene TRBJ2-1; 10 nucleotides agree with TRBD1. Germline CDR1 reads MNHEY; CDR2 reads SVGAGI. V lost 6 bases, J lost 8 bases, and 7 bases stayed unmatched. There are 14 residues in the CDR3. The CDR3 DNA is TGTGCCAGCAGGTGGACAGGGGGTAGGGATGAGCAGTTCTTC. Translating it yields CASRWTGGRDEQFF.

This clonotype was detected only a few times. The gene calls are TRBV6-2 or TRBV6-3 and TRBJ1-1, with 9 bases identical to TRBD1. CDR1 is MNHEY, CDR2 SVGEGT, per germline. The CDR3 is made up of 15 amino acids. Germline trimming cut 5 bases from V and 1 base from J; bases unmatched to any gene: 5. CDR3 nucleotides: TGTGCCAGCAGTAGTTACAGGGGGCGGAACACTGAAGCTTTCTTT. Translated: CASSSYRGRNTEAFF.

CDR3 residues: CASSQFREGQRRGEQYF. CDR3 in DNA: TGTGCCAGCAGCCAATTCCGGGAGGGACAGCGACGTGGCGAGCAGTACTTC. The chain carries TRBV14 and TRBJ2-7; weak D call: TRBD2 (8 bases). V lost 2 bases to trimming and J lost 6 bases, with 23 bases between them. The V gene's germline CDR1 is SGHDN and CDR2 FVKESK. There are 17 residues in the CDR3.

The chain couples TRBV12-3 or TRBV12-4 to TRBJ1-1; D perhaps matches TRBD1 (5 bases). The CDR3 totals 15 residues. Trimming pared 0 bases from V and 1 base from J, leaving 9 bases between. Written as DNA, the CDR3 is TGTGCCAGCAGTTTAGCGAGGGGAGGGAACACTGAAGCTTTCTTT. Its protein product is CASSLARGGNTEAFF.

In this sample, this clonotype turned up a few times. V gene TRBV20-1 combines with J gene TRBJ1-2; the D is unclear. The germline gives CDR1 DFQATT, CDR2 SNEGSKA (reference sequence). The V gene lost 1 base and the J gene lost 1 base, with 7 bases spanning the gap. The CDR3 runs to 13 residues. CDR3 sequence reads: CSARVRLNYGYTF. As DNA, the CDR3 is TGCAGTGCTAGAGTACGGCTTAACTATGGCTACACCTTC.

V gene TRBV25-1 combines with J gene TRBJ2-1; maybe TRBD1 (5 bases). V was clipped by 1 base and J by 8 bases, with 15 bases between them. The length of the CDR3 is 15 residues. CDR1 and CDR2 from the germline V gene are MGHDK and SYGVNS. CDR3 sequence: CASSEWVGLEDEQFF. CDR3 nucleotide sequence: TGTGCCAGCAGTGAATGGGTGGGGCTCGAGGATGAGCAGTTCTTC.

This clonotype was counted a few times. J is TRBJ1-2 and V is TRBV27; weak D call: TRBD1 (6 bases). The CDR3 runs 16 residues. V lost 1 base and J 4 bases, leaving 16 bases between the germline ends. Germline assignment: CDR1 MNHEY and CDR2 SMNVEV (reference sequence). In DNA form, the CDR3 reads TGTGCCAGCAGTTTATGGGGTACAGGGTTACCCTATGGCTACACCTTC. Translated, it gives CASSLWGTGLPYGYTF.

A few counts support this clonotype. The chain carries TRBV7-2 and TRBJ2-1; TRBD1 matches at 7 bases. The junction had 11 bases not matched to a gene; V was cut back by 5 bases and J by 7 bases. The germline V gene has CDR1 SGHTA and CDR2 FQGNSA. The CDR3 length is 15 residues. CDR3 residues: CASSLEGAVENEQFF. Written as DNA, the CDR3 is TGTGCCAGCAGCCTCGAGGGGGCGGTTGAGAATGAGCAGTTCTTC.

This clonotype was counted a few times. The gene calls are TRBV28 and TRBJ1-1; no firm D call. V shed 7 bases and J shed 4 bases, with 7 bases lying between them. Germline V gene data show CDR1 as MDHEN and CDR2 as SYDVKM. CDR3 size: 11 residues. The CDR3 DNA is TGTGCCAGCATCAAGGGCACTGAAGCTTTCTTT. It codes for CASIKGTEAFF.

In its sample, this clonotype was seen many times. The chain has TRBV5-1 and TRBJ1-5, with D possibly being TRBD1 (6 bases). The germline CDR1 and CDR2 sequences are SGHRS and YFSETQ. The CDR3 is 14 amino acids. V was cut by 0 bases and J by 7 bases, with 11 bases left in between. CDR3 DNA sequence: TGCGCCAGCAGCTTGGAAGGGGGTGGGCAGCCCCAGCATTTT. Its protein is CASSLEGGGQPQHF.

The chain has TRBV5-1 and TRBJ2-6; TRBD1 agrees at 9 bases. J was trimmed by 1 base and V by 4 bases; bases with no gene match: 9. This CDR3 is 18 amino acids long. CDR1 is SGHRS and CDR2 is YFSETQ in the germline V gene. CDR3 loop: CASSPDPGQGSGANVLTF. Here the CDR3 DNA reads TGCGCCAGCAGCCCCGATCCGGGACAGGGTTCTGGGGCCAACGTCCTGACTTTC.

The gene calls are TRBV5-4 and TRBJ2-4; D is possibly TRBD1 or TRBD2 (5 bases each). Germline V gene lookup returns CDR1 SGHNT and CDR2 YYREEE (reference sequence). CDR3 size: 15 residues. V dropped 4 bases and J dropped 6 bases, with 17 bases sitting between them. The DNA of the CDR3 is TGTGCCAGCAGCGTTCGAGCCGGGACCGGAAACATTCAGTACTTC. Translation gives CASSVRAGTGNIQYF.

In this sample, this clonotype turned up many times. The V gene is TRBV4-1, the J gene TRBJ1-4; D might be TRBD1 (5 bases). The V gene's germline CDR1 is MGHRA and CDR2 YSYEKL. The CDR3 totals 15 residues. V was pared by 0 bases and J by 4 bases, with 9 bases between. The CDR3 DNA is TGCGCCAGCAGCCAAGAGGGGGGATTTAATGAAAAACTGTTTTTT. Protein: CASSQEGGFNEKLFF.

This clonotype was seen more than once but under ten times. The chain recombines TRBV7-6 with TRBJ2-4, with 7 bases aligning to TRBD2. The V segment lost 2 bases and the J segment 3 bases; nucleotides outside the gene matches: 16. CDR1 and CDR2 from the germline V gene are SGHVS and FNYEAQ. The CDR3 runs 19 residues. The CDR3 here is CASSLSRGDFVLDKNIQYF. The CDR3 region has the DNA TGTGCCAGCAGCTTATCCCGGGGGGATTTCGTTTTAGACAAAAACATTCAGTACTTC. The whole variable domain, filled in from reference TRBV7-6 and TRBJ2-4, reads GAGVSQSPRYKVTKRGQDVALRCDPISGHVSLYWYRQALGQGPEFLTYFNYEAQQDKSGLPNDRFSAERPEGSISTLTIQRTEQRDSAMYRCASSLSRGDFVLDKNIQYFGAGTRLSVL.

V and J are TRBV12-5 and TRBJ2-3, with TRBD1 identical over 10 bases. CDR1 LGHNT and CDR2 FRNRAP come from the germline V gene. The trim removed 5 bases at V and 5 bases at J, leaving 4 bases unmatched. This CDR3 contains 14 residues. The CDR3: CASGPGQGEDTQYF. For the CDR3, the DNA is TGTGCTAGTGGTCCCGGACAGGGGGAAGATACGCAGTATTTT.

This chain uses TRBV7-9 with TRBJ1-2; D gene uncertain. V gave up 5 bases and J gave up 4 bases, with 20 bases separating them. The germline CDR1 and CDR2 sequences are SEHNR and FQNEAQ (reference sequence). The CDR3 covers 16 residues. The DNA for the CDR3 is TGTGCCAGCAGCCGCACGGGCTCAGCCGGTGGCTATGGCTACACCTTC. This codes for CASSRTGSAGGYGYTF.

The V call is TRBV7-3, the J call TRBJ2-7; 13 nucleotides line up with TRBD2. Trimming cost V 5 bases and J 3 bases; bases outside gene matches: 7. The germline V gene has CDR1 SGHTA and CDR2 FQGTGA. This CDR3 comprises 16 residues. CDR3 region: CASSPGTSGVGYEQYF. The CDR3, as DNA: TGTGCCAGCAGCCCCGGGACTAGCGGGGTGGGCTACGAGCAGTACTTC.

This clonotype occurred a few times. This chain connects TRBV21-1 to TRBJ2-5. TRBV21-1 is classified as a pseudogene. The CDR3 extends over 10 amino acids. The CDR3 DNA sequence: TGTGCCAGAGGTGAAGTGACCCAGTACTTC. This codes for CARGEVTQYF.

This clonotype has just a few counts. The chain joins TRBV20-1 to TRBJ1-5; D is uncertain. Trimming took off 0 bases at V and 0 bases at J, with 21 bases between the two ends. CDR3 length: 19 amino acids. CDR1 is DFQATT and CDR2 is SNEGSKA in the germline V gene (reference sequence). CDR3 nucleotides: TGCAGTGCTAGAGATATGCTAGATAGATCGGGTTATAGCAATCAGCCCCAGCATTTT. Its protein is CSARDMLDRSGYSNQPQHF.

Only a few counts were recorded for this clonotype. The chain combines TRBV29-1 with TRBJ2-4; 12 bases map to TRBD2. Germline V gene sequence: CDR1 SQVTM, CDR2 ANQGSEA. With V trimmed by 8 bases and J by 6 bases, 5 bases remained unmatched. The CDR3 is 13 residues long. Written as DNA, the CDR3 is TGCAGCACCCTAGCGGGGGGGCGAAACATTCAGTACTTC. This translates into CSTLAGGRNIQYF.

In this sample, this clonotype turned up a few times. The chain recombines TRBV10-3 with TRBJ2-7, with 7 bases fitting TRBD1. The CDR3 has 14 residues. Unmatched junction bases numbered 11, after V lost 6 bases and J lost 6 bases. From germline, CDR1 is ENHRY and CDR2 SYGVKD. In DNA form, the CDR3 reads TGTGCCATCAGGAGGGGGCCGAGGGATCGCGAGCAGTACTTC. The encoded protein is CAIRRGPRDREQYF.

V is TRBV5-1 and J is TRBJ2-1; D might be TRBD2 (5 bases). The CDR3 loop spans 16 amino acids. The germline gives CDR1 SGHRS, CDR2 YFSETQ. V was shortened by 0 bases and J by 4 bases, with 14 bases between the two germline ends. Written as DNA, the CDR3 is TGCGCCAGCAGCTTGGTGGGCGGACTCCCGTACAATGAGCAGTTCTTC. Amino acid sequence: CASSLVGGLPYNEQFF.